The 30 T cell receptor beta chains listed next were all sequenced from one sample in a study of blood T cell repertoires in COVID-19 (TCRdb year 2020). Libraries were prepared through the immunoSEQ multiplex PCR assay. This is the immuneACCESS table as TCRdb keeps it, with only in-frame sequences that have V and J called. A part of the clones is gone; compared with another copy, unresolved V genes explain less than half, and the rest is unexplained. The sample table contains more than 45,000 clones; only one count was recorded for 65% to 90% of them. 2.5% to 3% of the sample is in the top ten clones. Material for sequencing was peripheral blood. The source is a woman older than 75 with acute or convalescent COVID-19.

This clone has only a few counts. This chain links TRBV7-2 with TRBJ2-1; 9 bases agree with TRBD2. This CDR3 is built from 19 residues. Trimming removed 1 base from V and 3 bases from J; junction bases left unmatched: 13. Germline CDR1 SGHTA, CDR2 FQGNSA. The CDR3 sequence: CASSLDWGASSGDYNEQFF. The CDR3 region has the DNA TGTGCCAGCAGCTTAGATTGGGGGGCGTCTAGCGGGGACTACAATGAGCAGTTCTTC.

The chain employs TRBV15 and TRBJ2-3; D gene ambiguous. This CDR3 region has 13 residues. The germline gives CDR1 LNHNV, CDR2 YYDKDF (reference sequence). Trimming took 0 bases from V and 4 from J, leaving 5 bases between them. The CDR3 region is CATSRERSDTQYF. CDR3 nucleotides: TGTGCCACCAGCAGAGAGCGTTCAGATACGCAGTATTTT. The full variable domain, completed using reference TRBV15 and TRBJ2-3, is DAMVIQNPRYQVTQFGKPVTLSCSQTLNHNVMYWYQQKSSQAPKLLFHYYDKDFNNEADTPDNFQSRRPNTSFCFLDIRSPGLGDTAMYLCATSRERSDTQYFGPGTRLTVL.

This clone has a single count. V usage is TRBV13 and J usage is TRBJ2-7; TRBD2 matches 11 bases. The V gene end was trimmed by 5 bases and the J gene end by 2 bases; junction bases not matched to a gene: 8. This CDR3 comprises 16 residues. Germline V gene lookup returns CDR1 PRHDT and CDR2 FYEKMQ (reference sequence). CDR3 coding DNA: TGTGCCAGCAGCACATCTAGCGGGGGGTACACCTACGAGCAGTACTTC. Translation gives CASSTSSGGYTYEQYF.

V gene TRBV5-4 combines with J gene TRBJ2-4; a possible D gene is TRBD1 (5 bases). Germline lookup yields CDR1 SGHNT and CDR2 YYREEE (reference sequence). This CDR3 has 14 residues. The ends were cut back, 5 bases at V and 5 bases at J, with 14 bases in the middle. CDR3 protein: CASRPQGSQNIQYF. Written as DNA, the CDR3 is TGTGCCAGCAGACCGCAGGGCTCCCAAAACATTCAGTACTTC.

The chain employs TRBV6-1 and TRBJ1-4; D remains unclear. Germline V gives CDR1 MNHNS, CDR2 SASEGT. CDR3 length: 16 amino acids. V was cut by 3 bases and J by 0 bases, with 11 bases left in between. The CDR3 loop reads CASSERADATNEKLFF. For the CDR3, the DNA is TGTGCCAGCAGTGAGAGGGCGGATGCAACTAATGAAAAACTGTTTTTT.

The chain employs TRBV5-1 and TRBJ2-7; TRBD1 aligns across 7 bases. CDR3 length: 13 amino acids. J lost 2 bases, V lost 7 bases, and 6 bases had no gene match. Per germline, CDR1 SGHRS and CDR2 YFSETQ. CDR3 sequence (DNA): TGCGCCAGCGGAACAGGGACAGCCTACGAGCAGTACTTC. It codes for CASGTGTAYEQYF.

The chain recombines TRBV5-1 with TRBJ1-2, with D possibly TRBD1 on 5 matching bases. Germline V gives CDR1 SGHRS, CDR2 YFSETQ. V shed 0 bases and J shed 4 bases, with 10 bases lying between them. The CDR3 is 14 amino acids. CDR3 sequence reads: CASSLAPGIYGYTF. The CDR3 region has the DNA TGCGCCAGCAGCTTGGCCCCAGGGATCTATGGCTACACCTTC.

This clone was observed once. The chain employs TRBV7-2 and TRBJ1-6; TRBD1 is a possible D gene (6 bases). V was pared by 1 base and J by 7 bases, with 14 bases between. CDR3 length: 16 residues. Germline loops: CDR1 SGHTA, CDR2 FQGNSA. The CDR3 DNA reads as TGTGCCAGCAGCTTAGAGGCAGGGGCGACGAATTCACCCCTCCACTTT. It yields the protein CASSLEAGATNSPLHF. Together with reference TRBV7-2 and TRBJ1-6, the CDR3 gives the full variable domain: GAGVSQSPSNKVTEKGKDVELRCDPISGHTALYWYRQSLGQGLEFLIYFQGNSAPDKSGLPSDRFSAERTGGSVSTLTIQRTQQEDSAVYLCASSLEAGATNSPLHFGNGTRLTVT.

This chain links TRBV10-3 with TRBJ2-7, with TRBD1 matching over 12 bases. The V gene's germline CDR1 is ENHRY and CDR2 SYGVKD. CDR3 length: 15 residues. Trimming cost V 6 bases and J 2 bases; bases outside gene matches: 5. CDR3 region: CAISSGTGGPYEQYF. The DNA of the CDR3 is TGTGCCATCAGCTCCGGGACAGGGGGCCCCTACGAGCAGTACTTC.

The CDR3 loop reads CASSIGGRVNTEAFF. The CDR3 nucleotides are TGTGCCAGTAGTATCGGCGGCAGGGTGAACACTGAAGCTTTCTTT. V and J are TRBV19 and TRBJ1-1; TRBD1 is a possible D gene (5 bases). The CDR3 has 15 residues. Germline lookup yields CDR1 LNHDA and CDR2 SQIVND (reference sequence). Trimming shortened V by 3 bases and J by 0 bases, and 11 bases separated the two germline ends.

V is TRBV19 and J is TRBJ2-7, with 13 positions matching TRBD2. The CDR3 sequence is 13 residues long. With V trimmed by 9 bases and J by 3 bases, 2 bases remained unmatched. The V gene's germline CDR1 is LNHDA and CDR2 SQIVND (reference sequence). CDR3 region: CASRTSGGYEQYF. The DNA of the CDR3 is TGTGCCAGCCGGACTAGCGGGGGCTACGAGCAGTACTTC. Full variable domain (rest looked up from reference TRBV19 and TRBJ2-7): DGGITQSPKYLFRKEGQNVTLSCEQNLNHDAMYWYRQDPGQGLRLIYYSQIVNDFQKGDIAEGYSVSREKKESFPLTVTSAQKNPTAFYLCASRTSGGYEQYFGPGTRLTVT.

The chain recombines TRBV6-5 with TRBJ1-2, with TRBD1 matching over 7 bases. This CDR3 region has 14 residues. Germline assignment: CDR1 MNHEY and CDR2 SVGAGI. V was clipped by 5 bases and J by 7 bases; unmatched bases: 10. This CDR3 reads CASSPQTGVRGYTF. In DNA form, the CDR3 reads TGTGCCAGCAGTCCCCAAACAGGGGTGCGTGGCTACACCTTC.

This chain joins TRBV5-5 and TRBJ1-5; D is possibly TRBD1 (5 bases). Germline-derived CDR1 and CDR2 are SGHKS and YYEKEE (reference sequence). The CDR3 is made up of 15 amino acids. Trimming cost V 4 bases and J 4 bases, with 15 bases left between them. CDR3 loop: CASSPSGGSNQPQHF. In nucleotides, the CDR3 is TGTGCCAGCAGCCCGTCCGGGGGATCTAATCAGCCCCAGCATTTT.

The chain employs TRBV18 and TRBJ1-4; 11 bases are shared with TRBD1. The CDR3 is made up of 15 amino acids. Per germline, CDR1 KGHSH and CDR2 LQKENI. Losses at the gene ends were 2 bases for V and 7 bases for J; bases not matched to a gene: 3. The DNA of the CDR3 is TGTGCCAGCTCACCAAAGGACAGGGGGCGTGAAAAACTGTTTTTT. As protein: CASSPKDRGREKLFF.

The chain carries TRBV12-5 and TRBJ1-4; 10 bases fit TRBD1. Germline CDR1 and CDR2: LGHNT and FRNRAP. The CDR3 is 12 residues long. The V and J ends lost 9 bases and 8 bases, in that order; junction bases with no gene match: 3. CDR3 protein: CASGTGDEKLFF. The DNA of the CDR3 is TGTGCTAGCGGGACAGGGGACGAAAAACTGTTTTTT.

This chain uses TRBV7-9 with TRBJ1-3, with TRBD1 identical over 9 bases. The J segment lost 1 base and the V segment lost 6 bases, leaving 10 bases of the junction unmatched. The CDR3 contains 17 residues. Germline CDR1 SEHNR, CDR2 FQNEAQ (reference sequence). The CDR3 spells CASSPTQGARSGNTIYF. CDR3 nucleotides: TGTGCCAGCAGTCCTACACAGGGGGCGCGTTCTGGAAACACCATATATTTT.

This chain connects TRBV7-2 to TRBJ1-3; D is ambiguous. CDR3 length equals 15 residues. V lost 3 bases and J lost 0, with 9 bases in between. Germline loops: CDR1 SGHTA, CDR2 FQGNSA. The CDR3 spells CASSFSPYSGNTIYF. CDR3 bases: TGTGCCAGCAGCTTTTCTCCTTACTCTGGAAACACCATATATTTT.

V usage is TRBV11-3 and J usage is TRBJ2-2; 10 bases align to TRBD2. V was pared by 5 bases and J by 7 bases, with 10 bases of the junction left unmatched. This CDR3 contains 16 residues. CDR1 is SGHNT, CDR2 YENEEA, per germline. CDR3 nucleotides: TGTGCCAGCAGCCCATCCAGCGGGGGGGCCTACGGGGAGCTGTTTTTT. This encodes CASSPSSGGAYGELFF.

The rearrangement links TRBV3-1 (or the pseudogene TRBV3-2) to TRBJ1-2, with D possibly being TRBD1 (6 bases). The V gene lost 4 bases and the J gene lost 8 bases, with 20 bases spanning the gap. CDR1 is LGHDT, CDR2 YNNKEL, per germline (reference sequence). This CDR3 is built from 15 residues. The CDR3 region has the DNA TGTGCCAGCAGCCCGGCCGGGACACCAGCGGGAGGCTACACCTTC. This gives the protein CASSPAGTPAGGYTF.

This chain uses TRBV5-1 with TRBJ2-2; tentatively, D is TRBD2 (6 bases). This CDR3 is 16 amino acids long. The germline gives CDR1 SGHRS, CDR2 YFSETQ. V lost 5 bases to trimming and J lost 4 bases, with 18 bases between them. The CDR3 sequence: CASSSRAPRGTGELFF. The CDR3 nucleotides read TGCGCCAGCAGTTCCCGGGCCCCGCGGGGCACCGGGGAGCTGTTTTTT. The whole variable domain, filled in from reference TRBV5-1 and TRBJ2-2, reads KAGVTQTPRYLIKTRGQQVTLSCSPISGHRSVSWYQQTPGQGLQFLFEYFSETQRNKGNFPGRFSGRQFSNSRSEMNVSTLELGDSALYLCASSSRAPRGTGELFFGEGSRLTVL.

This chain's CDR3 is CASSFSGTSNTGELFF. The CDR3 nucleotides read TGTGCCAGCAGCTTTTCCGGGACAAGCAACACCGGGGAGCTGTTTTTT. J is TRBJ2-2 and V is TRBV9, with a possible D match to TRBD1 (6 bases). Trimming took off 4 bases at V and 2 bases at J, with 15 bases between the two ends. The CDR3 spans 16 residues. Germline CDR1 SGDLS, CDR2 YYNGEE.

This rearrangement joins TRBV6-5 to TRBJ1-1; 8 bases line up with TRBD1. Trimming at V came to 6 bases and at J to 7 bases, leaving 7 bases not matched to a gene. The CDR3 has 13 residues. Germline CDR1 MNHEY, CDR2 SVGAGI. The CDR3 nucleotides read TGTGCCAGCAGGCAACAGGGGGTGAATGAAGCTTTCTTT. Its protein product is CASRQQGVNEAFF.

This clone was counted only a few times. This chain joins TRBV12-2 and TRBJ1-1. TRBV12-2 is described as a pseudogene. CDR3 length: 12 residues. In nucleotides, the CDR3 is TGTGCAAGTCGCGGGGAGGGCACTGAAGCTTTCTTT. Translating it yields CASRGEGTEAFF.

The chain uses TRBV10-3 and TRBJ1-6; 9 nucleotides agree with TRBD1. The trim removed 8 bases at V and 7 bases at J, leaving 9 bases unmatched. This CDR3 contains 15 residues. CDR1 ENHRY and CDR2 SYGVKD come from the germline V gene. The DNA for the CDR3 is TGTGCCATCCGGGACAGGGAAGAGGGAAATTCACCCCTCCACTTT. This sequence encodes CAIRDREEGNSPLHF.

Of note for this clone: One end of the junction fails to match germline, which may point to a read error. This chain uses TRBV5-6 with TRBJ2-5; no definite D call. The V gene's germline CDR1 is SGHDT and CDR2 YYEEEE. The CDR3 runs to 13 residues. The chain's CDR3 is CASSLRNGESQYF. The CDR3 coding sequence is TGTGCCAGCAGCTTGAGGAATGGAGAGTCCCAGTACTTC.

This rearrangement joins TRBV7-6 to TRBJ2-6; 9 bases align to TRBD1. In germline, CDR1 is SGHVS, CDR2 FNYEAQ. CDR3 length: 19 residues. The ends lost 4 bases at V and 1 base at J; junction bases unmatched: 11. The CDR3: CASSSTPGQGLSGANVLTF. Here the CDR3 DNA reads TGTGCCAGCAGCTCCACCCCGGGACAGGGTTTATCTGGGGCCAACGTCCTGACTTTC.

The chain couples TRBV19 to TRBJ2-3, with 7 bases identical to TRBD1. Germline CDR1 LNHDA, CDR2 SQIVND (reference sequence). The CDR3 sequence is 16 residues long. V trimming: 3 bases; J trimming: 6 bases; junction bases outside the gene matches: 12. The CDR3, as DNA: TGTGCCAGTAGTATTTCGGGACAGCGGATGAGGGATACGCAGTATTTT. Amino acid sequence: CASSISGQRMRDTQYF.

The CDR3 is CASSLHSGNSPLHF. As DNA, the CDR3 is TGTGCCAGCAGCTTGCACAGTGGTAATTCACCCCTCCACTTT. This chain joins TRBV7-9 and TRBJ1-6; D remains ambiguous. CDR1 SEHNR and CDR2 FQNEAQ come from the germline V gene (reference sequence). The CDR3 is 14 amino acids. V lost 3 bases, J lost 6 bases, and 9 bases lay in between.

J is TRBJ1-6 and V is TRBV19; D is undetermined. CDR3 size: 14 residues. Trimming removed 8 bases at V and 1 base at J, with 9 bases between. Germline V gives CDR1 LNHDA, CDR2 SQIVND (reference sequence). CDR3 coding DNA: TGTGCCAGTTCCGGGGAATCCTATAATTCACCCCTCCACTTT. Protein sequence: CASSGESYNSPLHF.

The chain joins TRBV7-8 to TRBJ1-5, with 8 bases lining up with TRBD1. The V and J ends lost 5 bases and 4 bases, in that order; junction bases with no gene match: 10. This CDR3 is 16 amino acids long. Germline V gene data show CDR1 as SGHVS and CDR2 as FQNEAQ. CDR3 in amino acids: CASSLRLGQVNQPQHF. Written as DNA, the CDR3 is TGTGCCAGCAGCCTACGGCTGGGACAGGTTAATCAGCCCCAGCATTTT.